The present TCR beta chain was sequenced within a study of T cell responses to AZD1222 COVID-19 vaccine (dated by TCRdb to about 2021). Broadly, across the study: TCR sequencing covered 233 trial participants: 200 to 210 given two doses of AZD1222 and 26 given two doses of MenACWY control vaccine. Trial participants were enrolled by age into subgroups of 18-55, 56-69 and 70-plus years, and around 150, 29 and 61 TCR-sequenced participants, respectively, were included in these subgroups.

To note about this clone: It lacks a known antigen. Per-base quality was not reported, and no clone a single base away is much larger than it.

Paper-wide results and their limitations: After two AZD1222 doses, spike-specific TCR breadth and depth were significantly higher than at day 0 and than in MenACWY recipients. No day 14 peak-response samples were available, so repertoires were characterized only after the peak T cell response. Conclusions about previously exposed vaccinees are limited, since just 5 or 6 AZD1222 recipients were seropositive for SARS-CoV-2 at baseline. Participants were mostly white British and included more females than males, and it was suggested by the authors that clonal diversity may have been underestimated. The 56-69-year group was small, and its depth increase did not reach significance, likely because of low power. CD4 TCRs associated with the vaccine covered the entire spike protein, and the dominant responses were in regions 160-218 and 743-854. Reportedly, almost half of the unique spike-specific TCRs recognized epitopes lying outside the regions that are mutated in the B.1.351 and B.1.1.7 variants.

The CDR3 regions of human TCRbeta chains were analyzed by immunosequencing. The authors processed their data as follows. TCRs in the repertoires were matched against a reference library of SARS-CoV-2-specific TCRs that had been generated with the MIRA antigen-specificity platform. Breadth was defined as the fraction of unique TCRs that were SARS-CoV-2-associated, and depth was defined as the fraction of total T cells that were SARS-CoV-2-associated. Using the MIRA data, each spike-specific TCR was assigned both to the spike region to which the TCR was reactive and to a CD4 or CD8 class. Log10-transformed breadth and depth values were compared by one-way ANOVA with Sidak's multiple comparisons tests. TCRdb took this table from immuneACCESS and kept in-frame rearrangements with V and J called. Such tables lack part of the clones; where checked against another copy, unresolved V genes explain under half of the gap, and the rest is unexplained. V and J calls and clone size follow that table, whereas D and trimming were derived from the DNA. The sample table holds over 70,000 clones, of which about 90% were seen once. Jointly, the top ten make up about a tenth of the sample.

V and J lose 3 bases and 10 bases, and a span of 10 bases separates them. From the cysteine through the phenylalanine, the CDR3 covers 13 amino acids. Kept here is only the CDR3 DNA, which spans 39 bases and is read in frame from base 1. From a lookup of the germline V gene (reference sequence), CDR1 and CDR2 are SEHNR and FQNEAQ. The time point label for this specimen denotes: baseline before first vaccination. The treatment or condition label of this sample denotes: meningococcal conjugate vaccine given as trial control. The vaccinee samples were drawn from two UK trials, COV001 and COV002, one of which was a single-blind randomized controlled phase 2/3 trial testing AZD1222 (ChAdOx1 nCoV-19) in healthy adults. For TCRbeta chain sequencing, PBMC samples were collected from trial participants at day 0 and at day 28 after the second dose.

The chain employs TRBV7-9 and TRBJ1-6, with the D segment identity uncertain. This sample comprised peripheral blood, obtained on day 0 of MenACWY control vaccination. This clonotype was obtained from an adult in good health. The bases are TGTGCCAGCAGCTTTGGGTCGGAATCACCCCTCCACTTT. Protein translation: CASSFGSESPLHF.